A single sample gave rise to the 26 T cell receptor beta chains below, sequenced in a study of shared T cell receptors in the human thymus. Generated by immunoSEQ multiplex PCR, the TCRdb table keeps only in-frame clones and is missing some. The table includes hundreds of thousands of clones, over 75% detected once. These data were also filed under a second study, of human thymus T cells.

The sequencing input was thymocytes. These receptors all stem from a boy under two years old with a congenital heart defect.

On this clone: Other DNA sequences in the sample encode the same CDR3. The V gene is TRBV28, the J gene TRBJ1-6; unclear D gene. Trimming removed 3 bases at V and 1 base at J, with 7 bases between. The CDR3 has 15 amino acids. The germline V gene has CDR1 MDHEN and CDR2 SYDVKM. The CDR3 spells CASSLGSSYNSPLHF. Here the CDR3 DNA reads TGTGCCAGCAGTTTGGGCAGTTCCTATAATTCACCCCTCCACTTT.

A note on this clone: Additional DNA sequences in this sample encode the identical CDR3. The gene calls are TRBV4-1 and TRBJ1-6; maybe TRBD1 (5 bases). The CDR3 spans 17 residues. Germline V gene lookup returns CDR1 MGHRA and CDR2 YSYEKL. Trimming took off 3 bases at V and 6 bases at J, with 18 bases between the two ends. The CDR3 DNA reads as TGCGCCAGCAGCCATACCCTAGGGGTTAGGCTTAATTCACCCCTCCACTTT. Protein product: CASSHTLGVRLNSPLHF.

The rearrangement uses TRBV4-1 and TRBJ2-7, with TRBD2 identical over 8 bases. Germline CDR1 reads MGHRA; CDR2 reads YSYEKL. This CDR3 region has 14 residues. The V and J ends lost 4 bases and 3 bases, in that order; junction bases with no gene match: 5. The CDR3 loop reads CASSLGTRGYEQYF. The CDR3 DNA follows: TGCGCCAGCAGCCTCGGGACTAGGGGCTACGAGCAGTACTTC.

The V call is TRBV27, the J call TRBJ2-7; 9 bases fit TRBD1. There are 14 residues in the CDR3. The trim removed 5 bases at V and 2 bases at J, leaving 4 bases unmatched. The germline V gene has CDR1 MNHEY and CDR2 SMNVEV (reference sequence). CDR3 residues: CASSRTGAAYEQYF. CDR3 bases: TGTGCCAGCAGTCGGACAGGGGCAGCCTACGAGCAGTACTTC.

The J gene is TRBJ1-3, the V gene TRBV4-3; 7 positions match TRBD1. With 3 bases clipped from V and 6 bases from J, the junction kept 11 bases outside the gene matches. From germline, CDR1 is LGHNA and CDR2 YSLEER. This CDR3 region has 16 residues. The CDR3 spells CASSQYTGTAQNTIYF. CDR3 bases: TGCGCCAGCAGCCAGTATACCGGGACAGCGCAAAACACCATATATTTT.

This clone was picked up a small number of times. V and J are TRBV6-5 and TRBJ2-2; maybe TRBD1 (5 bases). From germline, CDR1 is MNHEY and CDR2 SVGAGI. The CDR3 sequence is 16 residues long. Trimming took 2 bases from V and 4 from J, leaving 14 bases between them. The CDR3, as DNA: TGTGCCAGCAGTTACAGGGGCCGCGCGAGCACCGGGGAGCTGTTTTTT. It codes for CASSYRGRASTGELFF.

The chain couples TRBV4-3 to TRBJ2-2; 9 nucleotides align to TRBD2. J gave up 2 bases and V 7 bases, and 14 bases lay outside the gene matches. Looked up from germline, CDR1 is LGHNA and CDR2 is YSLEER. This CDR3 is built from 18 residues. The CDR3 region is CASTTRSERGENTGELFF. The CDR3 DNA reads as TGCGCCAGCACCACCCGTTCGGAGCGGGGGGAAAACACCGGGGAGCTGTTTTTT.

The chain is built from TRBV7-2 and TRBJ1-3; a weak D match, TRBD1 (6 bases). Germline CDR1 and CDR2: SGHTA and FQGNSA. This CDR3 contains 17 residues. V lost 5 bases and J lost 0, with 17 bases in between. The CDR3 DNA reads as TGTGCCAGCAGCCCATTAACAGGGCCTAGCTCTGGAAACACCATATATTTT. Amino acids: CASSPLTGPSSGNTIYF.

This clone was detected a few times. The J gene is TRBJ1-5, the V gene TRBV19, with D possibly TRBD1 on 5 matching bases. This CDR3 contains 17 residues. The germline V and J ends were trimmed by 4 bases and 0 bases, with 16 bases remaining between them. Germline V gene data show CDR1 as LNHDA and CDR2 as SQIVND (reference sequence). CDR3 DNA sequence: TGTGCCAGTAGTACGTCACCTCTTGACAGTAGCAATCAGCCCCAGCATTTT. Translating it yields CASSTSPLDSSNQPQHF.

In the case of this clone: Different DNA sequences within this sample yield the same CDR3. The V call is TRBV19, the J call TRBJ2-7; TRBD1 matches at 9 bases. V lost 5 bases to trimming and J lost 2 bases; unmatched junction nucleotides: 4. Germline CDR1 reads LNHDA; CDR2 reads SQIVND (reference sequence). The length of the CDR3 is 14 residues. CDR3 in DNA: TGTGCCAGTAGTCTTCGGGACAGGGCCTACGAGCAGTACTTC. Translated: CASSLRDRAYEQYF.

The V gene is TRBV27, the J gene TRBJ2-5, with TRBD2 matching over 7 bases. The trim removed 6 bases at V and 5 bases at J, leaving 15 bases unmatched. Looked up from germline, CDR1 is MNHEY and CDR2 is SMNVEV (reference sequence). The CDR3 is 16 amino acids. CDR3: CASSIGPVRGEETQYF. The CDR3 DNA sequence: TGTGCCAGCAGCATAGGGCCAGTTCGGGGGGAGGAGACCCAGTACTTC.

The chain links TRBV9 to TRBJ2-1; D unclear. The CDR3 runs 14 residues. Germline V gives CDR1 SGDLS, CDR2 YYNGEE. Trimming took off 0 bases at V and 8 bases at J, with 12 bases between the two ends. In DNA form, the CDR3 reads TGTGCCAGCAGCGTAGAAGCGAAACTATATGAGCAGTTCTTC. Its protein product is CASSVEAKLYEQFF.

J is TRBJ2-5 and V is TRBV6-4; D remains unclear. V lost 8 bases to trimming and J lost 2 bases, with 6 bases between them. The CDR3 is made up of 11 amino acids. Germline CDR1 and CDR2: MRHNA and SNTAGT. CDR3 amino acids: CASLAQETQYF. CDR3 nucleotide sequence: TGTGCCAGCCTTGCGCAAGAGACCCAGTACTTC.

The J gene is TRBJ1-1, the V gene TRBV20-1; D is undetermined. The V gene's germline CDR1 is DFQATT and CDR2 SNEGSKA (reference sequence). The germline V and J ends were trimmed by 0 bases and 7 bases, with 3 bases remaining between them. This CDR3 has 10 amino acids. For the CDR3, the DNA is TGCAGTGCTAGAGATCATGAAGCTTTCTTT. This gives the protein CSARDHEAFF.

The chain couples TRBV5-6 to TRBJ1-2; D not resolved. Per germline, CDR1 SGHDT and CDR2 YYEEEE. V lost 2 bases and J 7 bases, leaving 9 bases between the germline ends. CDR3 length: 12 residues. CDR3 in amino acids: CASSFLGIGYTF. The CDR3 DNA reads as TGTGCCAGCAGCTTTCTCGGGATTGGCTACACCTTC.

J is TRBJ2-1 and V is TRBV18; 11 positions agree with TRBD2. J was trimmed by 2 bases and V by 2 bases; bases with no gene match: 2. Germline lookup yields CDR1 KGHSH and CDR2 LQKENI. CDR3 size: 16 residues. The CDR3 here is CASSPNSGRAYNEQFF. The CDR3 DNA reads as TGTGCCAGCTCACCAAATAGCGGGAGGGCCTACAATGAGCAGTTCTTC.

The chain links TRBV5-1 to TRBJ1-1, with 9 bases identical to TRBD1. This CDR3 spans 16 amino acids. V shed 5 bases and J 3 bases; nucleotides not matched to a gene: 11. Germline CDR1 SGHRS, CDR2 YFSETQ. The DNA of the CDR3 is TGCGCCAGCAGTTACAACAGGGGGCAACGGGACACTGAAGCTTTCTTT. This gives the protein CASSYNRGQRDTEAFF.

This clone was seen just once. This rearrangement joins TRBV5-1 to TRBJ2-5; 12 positions agree with TRBD1. J lost 2 bases, V lost 6 bases, and 14 bases had no gene match. Germline V gene sequence: CDR1 SGHRS, CDR2 YFSETQ. The CDR3 loop spans 18 amino acids. This CDR3 reads CASNAGTGGFGAQETQYF. The DNA of the CDR3 is TGCGCCAGCAACGCCGGGACAGGGGGCTTTGGGGCACAAGAGACCCAGTACTTC.

A single count supports this clone. This CDR3 reads CATSGMREARGYTF. As DNA, the CDR3 is TGTGCCACCAGCGGGATGAGGGAGGCGCGGGGCTACACCTTC. This chain connects TRBV15 to TRBJ1-2; unclear D gene. This CDR3 is built from 14 residues. Germline V gives CDR1 LNHNV, CDR2 YYDKDF (reference sequence). Trimming left V 5 bases short and J 8 bases short, with 18 bases between.

This chain connects TRBV5-1 to TRBJ2-7; 10 nucleotides align to TRBD2. This CDR3 region has 12 residues. The germline gives CDR1 SGHRS, CDR2 YFSETQ. Trimming took 3 bases from V and 7 from J; bases not matched to a gene: 1. The DNA of the CDR3 is TGCGCCAGCAGCTCGACTAGCGGGGAGCAGTACTTC. Translating gives CASSSTSGEQYF.

The V gene is TRBV5-3, the J gene TRBJ1-2; 8 nucleotides line up with TRBD1. TRBV5-3 is filed as an ORF, its function uncertain. This CDR3 is built from 14 residues. V was pared by 3 bases and J by 6 bases, with 7 bases of the junction left unmatched. The CDR3 loop reads CARSCTDRGNGYTF. In DNA, the CDR3 is TGTGCCAGAAGCTGTACAGACAGGGGAAATGGCTACACCTTC.

As concerns this clone: One junction end does not reproduce the germline sequence, and a read error may be involved. Other nucleotide sequences in the sample specify the same CDR3. The chain recombines TRBV9 with TRBJ1-6; TRBD1 is a possible D gene (6 bases). The CDR3 contains 18 residues. Germline assignment: CDR1 SGDLS and CDR2 YYNGEE. In DNA, the CDR3 is TGTGCCAGCAGCACAGGGTGGGGACAAATCATCGATAATTCCCCCCTCCACTTT. This translates into CASSTGWGQIIDNSPLHF.

This clone was observed a single time. V usage is TRBV6-4 and J usage is TRBJ2-1, with unresolved D. CDR1 and CDR2 from the germline V gene are MRHNA and SNTAGT. The CDR3 covers 14 residues. Between the trimmed V and J ends, which lost 9 bases and 5 bases, there was a span of 17 bases. In DNA form, the CDR3 reads TGTGCCAGGAAAGGCGACATCTGGAACAATGAGCAGTTCTTC. It is translated as CARKGDIWNNEQFF.

In the case of this clone: The same CDR3 also results from other DNA sequences found in this sample. V is TRBV19 and J is TRBJ1-1; 8 bases agree with TRBD1. Germline assignment: CDR1 LNHDA and CDR2 SQIVND (reference sequence). The V and J ends lost 1 base and 5 bases, in that order; junction bases with no gene match: 0. The CDR3 totals 13 residues. The CDR3 DNA reads as TGTGCCAGTAGTATAGGGACAGGGACTGAAGCTTTCTTT. It yields the protein CASSIGTGTEAFF.

CDR3 sequence: CAWSVRQRGLYEQYF. CDR3 DNA sequence: TGTGCCTGGAGTGTACGCCAGAGGGGGTTGTACGAGCAGTACTTC. The V gene is TRBV30, the J gene TRBJ2-7, with D possibly TRBD1 on 6 matching bases. Trimming pared 0 bases from V and 4 bases from J, leaving 16 bases between. The germline CDR1 and CDR2 sequences are GTSNPN and SVGIG (reference sequence). The CDR3 sequence is 15 residues long.

This chain connects TRBV7-9 to TRBJ1-2; D gene ambiguous. The CDR3 is made up of 12 amino acids. The ends were cut back, 8 bases at V and 0 bases at J, with 7 bases in the middle. Per the germline V gene, CDR1 is SEHNR and CDR2 is FQNEAQ (reference sequence). The DNA for the CDR3 is TGTGCCAGCGAGGGCGCTAACTATGGCTACACCTTC. Translating gives CASEGANYGYTF.